These 8 T cell receptor beta chains were sequenced from one sample in a study of Ad26.COV2.S vaccination and SARS-CoV-2 variants. Profiled with immunoSEQ multiplex PCR; TCRdb holds only in-frame clones, not every one. The sample records about 400,000 clones, around 89% being singletons. Specified treatment: 19 received Ad26.COV2.S at low or high dose, single or two shots; about 5 received placebo; per-sample allocation not given. Samples analyzed were those drawn on day 63 after the first vaccine or placebo injection. The sequenced sample was peripheral blood, obtained in a trial of Ad26.COV2.S vaccine versus placebo. These receptors were obtained from a person aged 18 to 65 who received the Ad26.COV2.S COVID-19 vaccine or a placebo.

The chain employs TRBV7-6 and TRBJ2-1, with TRBD2 matching 7 bases. The CDR3 contains 14 residues. From germline, CDR1 is SGHVS and CDR2 FNYEAQ. The ends lost 4 bases at V and 6 bases at J; junction bases unmatched: 6. This CDR3 reads CASSSLGGFNEQFF. The CDR3 DNA sequence: TGTGCCAGCAGCTCGCTGGGGGGGTTCAATGAGCAGTTCTTC. Variable domain in full (rest from reference TRBV7-6 and TRBJ2-1): GAGVSQSPRYKVTKRGQDVALRCDPISGHVSLYWYRQALGQGPEFLTYFNYEAQQDKSGLPNDRFSAERPEGSISTLTIQRTEQRDSAMYRCASSSLGGFNEQFFGPGTRLTVL.

The chain recombines TRBV5-1 with TRBJ2-1; D perhaps matches TRBD1 (6 bases). V was pared by 0 bases and J by 4 bases, with 11 bases between. CDR3 length equals 15 residues. Germline V gene sequence: CDR1 SGHRS, CDR2 YFSETQ. The CDR3 sequence is CASSLVDRLYNEQFF. Written as DNA, the CDR3 is TGCGCCAGCAGCTTGGTGGACAGATTGTACAATGAGCAGTTCTTC.

The chain combines TRBV5-1 with TRBJ1-5; 9 bases align to TRBD1. CDR3 length: 15 residues. Germline loops: CDR1 SGHRS, CDR2 YFSETQ. J was trimmed by 5 bases and V by 4 bases; bases with no gene match: 7. The CDR3 spells CASSPDRGDDQPQHF. For the CDR3, the DNA is TGCGCCAGCAGCCCGGACAGGGGAGACGATCAGCCCCAGCATTTT.

The genes are TRBV6-5 and TRBJ2-5; 9 bases agree with TRBD2. The CDR3 is 13 residues long. Germline assignment: CDR1 MNHEY and CDR2 SVGAGI. Germline trimming cut 8 bases from V and 4 bases from J; bases unmatched to any gene: 5. CDR3 DNA sequence: TGTGCCAGCGGTCTAGCGGGGAGAGAGACCCAGTACTTC. This codes for CASGLAGRETQYF.

The genes are TRBV3-1 (or the pseudogene TRBV3-2) and TRBJ2-7; D unclear. Trimming left V 0 bases short and J 4 bases short, with 7 bases between. The CDR3 is made up of 13 amino acids. Germline values: CDR1 LGHDT, CDR2 YNNKEL (reference sequence). The CDR3 nucleotides are TGTGCCAGCAGCCAAGATCTGGAATACGAGCAGTACTTC. Translated: CASSQDLEYEQYF.

V usage is TRBV9 and J usage is TRBJ1-1; 7 positions match TRBD1. Germline CDR1 reads SGDLS; CDR2 reads YYNGEE. This CDR3 has 15 amino acids. V was clipped by 3 bases and J by 3 bases; unmatched bases: 8. CDR3 sequence reads: CASSARTGADTEAFF. The CDR3 DNA is TGTGCCAGCAGCGCGAGAACAGGGGCGGACACTGAAGCTTTCTTT.

For the CDR3, the DNA is TGTGCCAGCAGCTCAACCTGGTCCGGGACAGAAGAGACCCAGTACTTC. This codes for CASSSTWSGTEETQYF. The gene calls are TRBV7-9 and TRBJ2-5, with 7 bases matching TRBD1. After removal of 4 bases from V and 3 bases from J, the junction contained 11 bases not matched to a gene. CDR3 length equals 16 residues. The germline V gene encodes CDR1 SEHNR and CDR2 FQNEAQ (reference sequence).

This clone was recorded a few times. The chain recombines TRBV20-1 with TRBJ2-2; D gene unclear. Trimming pared 3 bases from V and 6 bases from J, leaving 5 bases between. Germline V gene data show CDR1 as DFQATT and CDR2 as SNEGSKA (reference sequence). The CDR3 runs 11 residues. DNA for the CDR3: TGCAGTGCTAGGTCTCCCGGGGAGCTGTTTTTT. Protein sequence: CSARSPGELFF.